This record concerns one TCR beta chain sequence. Its specificity is not known. V gave up 7 bases and J gave up 5 bases, with 7 bases separating them. This CDR3 contains 11 residues. Germline values: CDR1 SNHLY, CDR2 FYNNEI. The source of the sample is a study of T-cell reconstitution after alpha-beta-depleted transplantation in children. Overall study findings and caveats: Alpha-beta T cells present about two months after transplant were reported to originate from several hundred expanded graft clones.

TCRbeta library preparation incorporated unique molecular identifiers. TCRdb passed the PCR reads through MiXCR, listing each CDR3 protein once. The repertoire holds 800,000 to 1,000,000 distinct CDR3 sequences, with about 26% as singletons. The TCR comes from a boy under two years old who had a stem cell transplant for SCID, so the T cells may come from the graft donor. The rearrangement joins TRBV2 to TRBJ2-3; D gene uncertain. Source: PBMCs, mostly from graft donor cells, taken 360 days after TCRalphabeta/CD19-depleted stem cell transplant. CDR3 nucleotide sequence: TGTGCCAGCACGCCTAGAGATACGCAGTATTTT. It specifies CASTPRDTQYF.